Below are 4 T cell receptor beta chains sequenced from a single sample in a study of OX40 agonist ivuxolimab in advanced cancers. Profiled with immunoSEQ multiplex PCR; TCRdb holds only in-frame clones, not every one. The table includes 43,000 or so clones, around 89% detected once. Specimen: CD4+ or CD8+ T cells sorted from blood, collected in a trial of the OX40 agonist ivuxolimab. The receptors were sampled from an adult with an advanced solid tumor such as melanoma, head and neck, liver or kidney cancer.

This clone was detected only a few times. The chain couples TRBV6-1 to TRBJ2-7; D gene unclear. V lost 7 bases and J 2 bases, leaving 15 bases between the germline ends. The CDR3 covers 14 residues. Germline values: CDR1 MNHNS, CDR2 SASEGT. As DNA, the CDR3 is TGTGCCAGCAACACTCTCGGTTATACCTACGAGCAGTACTTC. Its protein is CASNTLGYTYEQYF.

In DNA form, the CDR3 reads TGCGCCAGCAGCTCACCGGGACAGAACAATGAGCAGTTCTTC. It yields the protein CASSSPGQNNEQFF. The chain couples TRBV5-1 to TRBJ2-1, with TRBD1 matching 7 bases. The CDR3 runs 14 residues. Germline V gene data show CDR1 as SGHRS and CDR2 as YFSETQ. V dropped 3 bases and J dropped 5; count of bases not matched to a gene: 5.

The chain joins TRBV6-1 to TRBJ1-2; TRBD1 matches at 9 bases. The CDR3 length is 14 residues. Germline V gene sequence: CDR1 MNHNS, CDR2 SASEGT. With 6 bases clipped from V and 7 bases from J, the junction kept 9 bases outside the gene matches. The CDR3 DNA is TGTGCCAGCAGAGCAATGGGACAGGGAGGTGGCTACACCTTC. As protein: CASRAMGQGGGYTF.

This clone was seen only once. CDR3: CASSRNGQGALEAFF. The CDR3 DNA follows: TGTGCCAGTAGTAGGAACGGACAGGGGGCCCTCGAAGCTTTCTTT. The rearrangement joins TRBV19 to TRBJ1-1, with 11 bases lining up with TRBD1. The germline CDR1 and CDR2 sequences are LNHDA and SQIVND (reference sequence). The CDR3 is 15 residues long. Losses at the gene ends were 4 bases for V and 8 bases for J; bases not matched to a gene: 9.